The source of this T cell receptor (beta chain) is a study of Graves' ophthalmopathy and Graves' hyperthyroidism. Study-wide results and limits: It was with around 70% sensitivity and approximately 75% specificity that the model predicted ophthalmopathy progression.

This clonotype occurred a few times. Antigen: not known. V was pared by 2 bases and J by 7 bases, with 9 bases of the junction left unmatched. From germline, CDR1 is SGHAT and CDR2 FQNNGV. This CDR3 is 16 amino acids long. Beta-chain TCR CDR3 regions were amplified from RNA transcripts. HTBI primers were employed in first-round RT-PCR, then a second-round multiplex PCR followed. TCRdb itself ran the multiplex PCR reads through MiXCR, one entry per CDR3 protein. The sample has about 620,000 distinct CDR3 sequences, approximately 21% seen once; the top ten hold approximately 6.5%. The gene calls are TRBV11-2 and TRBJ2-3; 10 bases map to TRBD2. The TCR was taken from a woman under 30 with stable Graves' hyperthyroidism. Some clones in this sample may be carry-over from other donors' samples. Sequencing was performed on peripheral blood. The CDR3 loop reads CASSLLAGVLLNTQYF. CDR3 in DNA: TGTGCCAGCAGCTTACTAGCGGGAGTGCTATTGAATACGCAGTATTTT.